The next 13 T cell receptor beta chains were all read from a single sample in a study of blood T cell repertoires in COVID-19. The assay was immunoSEQ multiplex PCR, and TCRdb's table has in-frame clones only and misses some. The table includes under 200,000 clones, around 80% detected once. Sequenced material: peripheral blood. These TCRs come from a man between 65 and 85 years old with active or convalescent COVID-19.

The gene calls are TRBV6-2 or TRBV6-3 and TRBJ2-1; 7 positions match TRBD1. Germline V gene lookup returns CDR1 MNHEY and CDR2 SVGEGT. The CDR3 spans 15 residues. V was clipped by 5 bases and J by 7 bases; unmatched bases: 11. The CDR3 DNA reads TGTGCCAGCAGTCAACAGGGGAATTTGGTTAATGAGCAGTTCTTC. Protein product: CASSQQGNLVNEQFF.

The V and J genes are TRBV7-8 and TRBJ2-1, with TRBD2 identical over 7 bases. The ends lost 4 bases at V and 0 bases at J; junction bases unmatched: 3. The CDR3 totals 15 residues. Germline CDR1 and CDR2: SGHVS and FQNEAQ. DNA for the CDR3: TGTGCCAGCAGCTCGAGCGGGAACTCCTACAATGAGCAGTTCTTC. Protein sequence: CASSSSGNSYNEQFF.

This rearrangement joins TRBV10-3 to TRBJ1-1; D gene unclear. From germline, CDR1 is ENHRY and CDR2 SYGVKD. V was clipped by 2 bases and J by 4 bases, with 8 bases between them. The CDR3 runs to 13 residues. The DNA of the CDR3 is TGTGCCATCAGTGAGGTGGCTTCCACTGAAGCTTTCTTT. Encoded protein: CAISEVASTEAFF.

The CDR3 here is CASSQSAGETDTQYF. CDR3 bases: TGTGCCAGCAGCCAGAGTGCGGGGGAGACAGATACGCAGTATTTT. The V call is TRBV3-1 (or the pseudogene TRBV3-2), the J call TRBJ2-3, with 7 bases that match TRBD2. V gave up 3 bases and J gave up 3 bases; unmatched junction bases: 6. Per germline, CDR1 LGHDT and CDR2 YNNKEL (reference sequence). This CDR3 comprises 15 residues.

The chain has TRBV7-9 and TRBJ2-2; 7 positions agree with TRBD1. With V trimmed by 5 bases and J by 0 bases, 6 bases remained unmatched. The CDR3 runs to 16 residues. The V gene's germline CDR1 is SEHNR and CDR2 FQNEAQ (reference sequence). This chain's CDR3 is CASSPPGTANTGELFF. CDR3 sequence (DNA): TGTGCCAGCAGCCCCCCTGGGACAGCGAACACCGGGGAGCTGTTTTTT.

CDR3 residues: CASKSNRASGGLQETQYF. CDR3 bases: TGTGCCAGTAAATCAAATAGGGCTAGCGGGGGTCTCCAAGAGACCCAGTACTTC. V gene TRBV19 combines with J gene TRBJ2-5, with 10 bases lining up with TRBD2. Germline-derived CDR1 and CDR2 are LNHDA and SQIVND (reference sequence). The ends lost 7 bases at V and 1 base at J; junction bases unmatched: 15. The CDR3 is 18 amino acids.

This rearrangement joins TRBV20-1 to TRBJ1-1; D remains unclear. V lost 3 bases and J lost 3, with 11 bases in between. The CDR3 runs to 13 residues. The V gene's germline CDR1 is DFQATT and CDR2 SNEGSKA (reference sequence). CDR3 amino acids: CSASREADTEAFF. The DNA of the CDR3 is TGCAGTGCTAGTCGGGAGGCAGACACTGAAGCTTTCTTT.

V is TRBV19 and J is TRBJ1-2; 12 bases align to TRBD1. The CDR3 consists of 15 residues. The germline V gene encodes CDR1 LNHDA and CDR2 SQIVND (reference sequence). With V trimmed by 5 bases and J by 8 bases, 9 bases remained unmatched. CDR3 in DNA: TGTGCCAGTAGTTGGGCCGGGGACAGGGGGCAAGGCTACACCTTC. This codes for CASSWAGDRGQGYTF.

This sequence joins TRBV2 and TRBJ2-5, with 11 positions matching TRBD1. CDR3 length: 17 residues. Germline CDR1 reads SNHLY; CDR2 reads FYNNEI. V lost 5 bases to trimming and J lost 4 bases; unmatched junction nucleotides: 12. DNA for the CDR3: TGTGCCAGCAGTCCTCGGACAGGGGGCATTTTGGCAGAGACCCAGTACTTC. Protein product: CASSPRTGGILAETQYF. The full variable domain, in which reference TRBV2 and TRBJ2-5 provide the parts outside the CDR3, is EPEVTQTPSHQVTQMGQEVILRCVPISNHLYFYWYRQILGQKVEFLVSFYNNEISEKSEIFDDQFSVERPDGSNFTLKIRSTKLEDSAMYFCASSPRTGGILAETQYFGPGTRLLVL.

The CDR3 region is CASSEHLWTGEINTQYF. CDR3 DNA: TGTGCCAGCAGTGAGCACCTCTGGACGGGAGAAATTAATACGCAGTATTTT. V gene TRBV6-1 combines with J gene TRBJ2-3; D possibly corresponds to TRBD2 (6 bases). CDR1 is MNHNS and CDR2 is SASEGT in the germline V gene. CDR3 length: 17 residues. Between the trimmed V and J ends, which lost 3 bases and 7 bases, there was a span of 23 bases.

The table lists this clone with a few counts. This sequence joins TRBV7-8 and TRBJ2-7, with 11 bases fitting TRBD2. The germline gives CDR1 SGHVS, CDR2 FQNEAQ. Germline trimming cut 1 base from V and 6 bases from J; bases unmatched to any gene: 8. The CDR3 length is 16 residues. CDR3 protein: CASSLVGLAVGVEQYF. The CDR3 DNA reads TGTGCCAGCAGCTTAGTGGGACTAGCGGTTGGGGTCGAGCAGTACTTC.

The rearrangement joins TRBV7-9 to TRBJ1-1; 7 bases fit TRBD1. The germline CDR1 and CDR2 sequences are SEHNR and FQNEAQ (reference sequence). Trimming cost V 1 base and J 2 bases; bases outside gene matches: 4. The CDR3 has 15 residues. The CDR3 region is CASSLGRGTNTEAFF. The CDR3, as DNA: TGTGCCAGCAGCTTAGGCAGGGGGACAAACACTGAAGCTTTCTTT.

The chain is built from TRBV5-4 and TRBJ2-2; TRBD1 matches 9 bases. The J segment lost 3 bases and the V segment lost 3 bases, leaving 3 bases of the junction unmatched. The CDR3 consists of 15 residues. Germline V lookup: CDR1 SGHNT, CDR2 YYREEE (reference sequence). The CDR3 DNA sequence: TGTGCCAGCAGCTGGGGACAGGGTGACACCGGGGAGCTGTTTTTT. Translation: CASSWGQGDTGELFF.